There are a few counts of the clone carrying this T cell receptor (beta chain). At one end the junction does not follow the germline gene, possibly because of a read error. These data are taken from a study of shared T cell receptors in the human thymus. Profiled with immunoSEQ multiplex PCR; TCRdb holds only in-frame clones, not every one. The sample carries about 710,000 clones, about 89% recorded once. This CDR3 region has 16 residues. Germline lookup yields CDR1 LNHDA and CDR2 SQIVND (reference sequence). The data were also submitted as part of a second study, on human thymus T cells. That report notes: Corrective cardiac surgery supplied the resected thymus tissue. Across thymic and blood repertoires, the usage of V and J genes appeared to be biased. There were highly overlapping thymic repertoires among unrelated individuals, as related research reported.

The sample taken for sequencing was thymocytes. This TCR derives from a boy under two years old with a congenital heart defect. J is TRBJ1-4 and V is TRBV19, with D maybe TRBD1 (6 bases). CDR3 region: CASSILGGATNEKLFF. In DNA form, the CDR3 reads TGTGCCAGTAGTATATTGGGGGGGGCAACCAATGAAAAACTGTTTTTT.